The source of this T cell receptor beta chain is a study of OX40 agonist ivuxolimab in advanced cancers. Notes on the study in general: With doses of 0.1-3.0 mg/kg, partial responders showed among the lowest clonal expansion.

Method: immunoSEQ multiplex PCR; TCRdb's copy keeps in-frame clones and lacks some. The sample holds 15,000 to 25,000 clones, under 70% seen once. Worth noting for this clone: Its antigen is currently unknown.

This CDR3 contains 16 residues. J gave up 0 bases and V 6 bases, and 7 bases lay outside the gene matches. Germline V gives CDR1 MDHEN, CDR2 SYDVKM. This sample comprised CD4+ or CD8+ T cells sorted from blood, obtained in a trial of the OX40 agonist ivuxolimab. The rearrangement links TRBV28 to TRBJ2-4; TRBD2 agrees at 8 bases. The clonotype comes from an adult with an advanced solid tumor such as melanoma, head and neck, liver or kidney cancer. This chain's CDR3 is CASSSREGGAKNIQYF. The CDR3 DNA reads as TGTGCCAGCAGCTCTCGGGAGGGGGGAGCCAAAAACATTCAGTACTTC.